These T cell receptor beta chains were read from a single sample in a study of OX40 agonist ivuxolimab in advanced cancers. Sequencing used immunoSEQ multiplex PCR; TCRdb keeps in-frame clones, though not all of them. Among roughly 33,000 clones, under 85% were seen once, and the ten largest hold nearly 20%. The specimen was CD4+ or CD8+ T cells sorted from blood, collected in a trial of the OX40 agonist ivuxolimab. These receptors were taken from an adult with an advanced solid tumor such as melanoma, head and neck, liver or kidney cancer. Each CDR3 is given with its conserved first and last residue. The D gene is left open where the match is weak. The size field is filled for only some rows; it gives once, few, many or a size class.

D gene	V gene	clone size	J gene	CDR3 DNA	CDR3 protein
-	TRBV6-1	-	TRBJ2-1	TGTGCCACTTCGGGAACTACCGGCACCAATGAGCAGTTCTTC	CATSGTTGTNEQFF
TRBD2	TRBV4-1	-	TRBJ2-5	TGCGCCAGCAGCCAAGGGACTAGCGGGGGGGAGACCCAGTACTTC	CASSQGTSGGETQYF
-	TRBV12-5	-	TRBJ2-5	TGTGCTAGTGGTTTAGGTGGGGGAGAGACCCAGTACTTC	CASGLGGGETQYF
-	TRBV11-1	-	TRBJ2-3	TGTGCCAGCAGCTTGGAGGGGGGGCGAGCAGATACGCAGTATTTT	CASSLEGGRADTQYF
TRBD1	TRBV5-5	-	TRBJ2-2	TGTGCCAGCAGCCGTAACAGGGGCGCCGACACCGGGGAGCTGTTTTTT	CASSRNRGADTGELFF
-	TRBV19	-	TRBJ2-2	TGTGCCAGCCTTAAAAACACCGGGGAGCTGTTTTTT	CASLKNTGELFF
TRBD2	TRBV11-3	-	TRBJ2-1	TGTGCCAGCAGCTTAGTAGCGGGGGCGTTCAATGAGCAGTTCTTC	CASSLVAGAFNEQFF
-	TRBV10-2	-	TRBJ1-2	TGCGCCAGCATGAGGGACGACTATGGCTACACCTTC	CASMRDDYGYTF
TRBD1	TRBV6-5	-	TRBJ2-5	TGTGCCAGCACCCACACAGGGGCAGAGACCCAGTACTTC	CASTHTGAETQYF
TRBD1	TRBV10-3	-	TRBJ2-5	TGTGCCATCAGCCGACAGGGAGAGACCCAGTACTTC	CAISRQGETQYF
-	TRBV19	once	TRBJ1-3	TGTGCCAGTAGTCGGGTCCCTGGAAACACCATATATTTT	CASSRVPGNTIYF
TRBD1	TRBV9	-	TRBJ1-2	TGTGCCAGCAGCGAAGGGACAGGGGCGGACGGCTACACCTTC	CASSEGTGADGYTF
-	TRBV2	many	TRBJ2-3	TGTGCCAGCAGCGCGGGACGGCCCGGCACAGATACGCAGTATTTT	CASSAGRPGTDTQYF
-	TRBV5-1	-	TRBJ1-1	TGCGCCAGCAGGGGGGAAACTGAAGCTTTCTTT	CASRGETEAFF
-	TRBV29-1	-	TRBJ1-2	TGCAGCGTTGAAAATAGGGGAGGTAACTATGGCTACACCTTC	CSVENRGGNYGYTF
-	TRBV4-2	-	TRBJ1-4	TGTGCCAGCAGCCAAGAACAGGCAAATGAAAAACTGTTTTTT	CASSQEQANEKLFF
TRBD1	TRBV19	-	TRBJ1-5	TGTGCCAGTAGTATCACTTCGGGGCAGGGGGCTGGTCAGCCCCAGCATTTT	CASSITSGQGAGQPQHF
-	TRBV2	-	TRBJ1-1	TGTGCCAGCAGTGAGGAACAGCTGGTGGCTTTCTTT	CASSEEQLVAFF
-	TRBV7-2	-	TRBJ2-7	TGTGCCAGCAGCTTAGGCCCGGTGGGGTACGAGCAGTACTTC	CASSLGPVGYEQYF
-	TRBV6-4	-	TRBJ2-3	TGTGCCAGCAGTTTTGGCAGGGGATCAGATACGCAGTATTTT	CASSFGRGSDTQYF
TRBD1	TRBV6-1	-	TRBJ2-1	TGTGCCAGCAGTTCCGGGACAGGAGTCTACAATGAGCAGTTCTTC	CASSSGTGVYNEQFF
-	TRBV6-1	-	TRBJ2-2	TGTGCCAGCACCCGGGGGAACGGCGGGGAGCTGTTTTTT	CASTRGNGGELFF
TRBD2	TRBV15	-	TRBJ2-2	TGTGCCACCGACGGGGGGACCGGGGAGCTGTTTTTT	CATDGGTGELFF
TRBD1	TRBV5-1	-	TRBJ1-3	TGCGCCAGCAGCCTGGGACAGCTAGGCTCTGGAAACACCATATATTTT	CASSLGQLGSGNTIYF
-	TRBV15	-	TRBJ2-5	TGTGCCACCAGCAGAGTAGGGCAAGAGACCCAGTACTTC	CATSRVGQETQYF
-	TRBV4-1	-	TRBJ2-6	TGCGCCAGCAGCCAAGTCCCGGGCCCCAACTCTGGGGCCAACGTCCTGACTTTC	CASSQVPGPNSGANVLTF